This is a list of T cell receptor beta chains from one sample in a study of shared clonotypes between healthy human individuals. Assay used: immunoSEQ multiplex PCR; TCRdb lists only in-frame clones, some missing. The data contain 660,000 or so clones, roughly 96% of them singletons. What was sequenced was naive CD8+ T cells sorted from blood. These receptors were collected from a woman in her twenties or thirties in good health. Each CDR3 is given with its conserved first and last residue. Each record gives: CDR3 protein, CDR3 DNA, clone size, J gene, D gene, V gene. A D gene is named only where the DNA matches it firmly. The size of a clone is reported for some rows only, either as once, few or many, or as a class for expanded clones.

CDR3aa: CASSTDRDSGNTIYF; CDR3nt: TGCGCCAGCAGCACCGACAGGGACTCTGGAAACACCATATATTTT; abundance: NA; j_gene: TRBJ1-3; d_gene: TRBD1; v_gene: TRBV5-1
CDR3aa: CASSPDREGKGNEQFF; CDR3nt: TGTGCCAGTAGCCCCGACAGGGAGGGGAAAGGCAATGAGCAGTTCTTC; abundance: NA; j_gene: TRBJ2-1; d_gene: NA; v_gene: TRBV19
CDR3aa: CASSPTDATNEKLFF; CDR3nt: TGTGCCAGCAGCCCTACAGATGCAACTAATGAAAAACTGTTTTTT; abundance: NA; j_gene: TRBJ1-4; d_gene: NA; v_gene: TRBV7-6
CDR3aa: CASSFWSGRPGELFF; CDR3nt: TGTGCCAGCAGTTTTTGGAGCGGGAGACCCGGGGAGCTGTTTTTT; abundance: NA; j_gene: TRBJ2-2; d_gene: TRBD2; v_gene: TRBV27
CDR3aa: CASSEYGGYEQYF; CDR3nt: TGCGCCAGCAGTGAGTACGGCGGCTACGAGCAGTACTTC; abundance: NA; j_gene: TRBJ2-7; d_gene: NA; v_gene: TRBV10-2
CDR3aa: CASSFWGGSTDTQYF; CDR3nt: TGTGCCAGCAGTTTTTGGGGGGGGAGCACAGATACGCAGTATTTT; abundance: NA; j_gene: TRBJ2-3; d_gene: TRBD2; v_gene: TRBV9
CDR3aa: CASSPRLAGLLTDTQYF; CDR3nt: TGCGCCAGCAGCCCTCGACTAGCGGGCCTCCTCACAGATACGCAGTATTTT; abundance: NA; j_gene: TRBJ2-3; d_gene: TRBD2; v_gene: TRBV5-1
CDR3aa: CASRVQGHTYEQYF; CDR3nt: TGTGCCAGCAGGGTACAGGGGCATACCTACGAGCAGTACTTC; abundance: NA; j_gene: TRBJ2-7; d_gene: TRBD1; v_gene: TRBV28
CDR3aa: CASSFGKHEQYF; CDR3nt: TGTGCCAGCAGCTTTGGTAAACACGAGCAGTACTTC; abundance: once; j_gene: TRBJ2-7; d_gene: NA; v_gene: TRBV5-6
CDR3aa: CASNRGHNEQFF; CDR3nt: TGTGCCAGTAACAGGGGACACAATGAGCAGTTCTTC; abundance: NA; j_gene: TRBJ2-1; d_gene: TRBD1; v_gene: TRBV19
CDR3aa: CASSPYREANEKLFF; CDR3nt: TGTGCCAGCAGCCCCTACAGGGAGGCTAATGAAAAACTGTTTTTT; abundance: NA; j_gene: TRBJ1-4; d_gene: NA; v_gene: TRBV7-2
CDR3aa: CASSLAAGGNPYEQYF; CDR3nt: TGTGCCAGCAGCTTGGCAGCGGGAGGAAATCCCTACGAGCAGTACTTC; abundance: NA; j_gene: TRBJ2-7; d_gene: TRBD2; v_gene: TRBV7-9
CDR3aa: CAISEVSREQYF; CDR3nt: TGTGCCATCAGTGAAGTCTCTCGGGAGCAGTACTTC; abundance: once; j_gene: TRBJ2-5; d_gene: NA; v_gene: TRBV10-3
CDR3aa: CASSKGQGARGANVLTF; CDR3nt: TGTGCCAGCAGTAAGGGACAGGGGGCGCGTGGGGCCAACGTCCTGACTTTC; abundance: NA; j_gene: TRBJ2-6; d_gene: TRBD1; v_gene: TRBV27
CDR3aa: CASSPGAAFSYEQYF; CDR3nt: TGTGCCAGCAGCCCCGGGGCAGCGTTCTCCTACGAGCAGTACTTC; abundance: NA; j_gene: TRBJ2-7; d_gene: NA; v_gene: TRBV9
CDR3aa: CASSLRTGVNNEQFF; CDR3nt: TGTGCCAGCAGCCTACGGACGGGAGTAAACAATGAGCAGTTCTTC; abundance: NA; j_gene: TRBJ2-1; d_gene: NA; v_gene: TRBV11-3
CDR3aa: CASRGPTGDTQYF; CDR3nt: TGTGCCAGCAGGGGCCCCACAGGGGATACGCAGTATTTT; abundance: NA; j_gene: TRBJ2-3; d_gene: NA; v_gene: TRBV27
CDR3aa: CASSLMTSVDEQFF; CDR3nt: TGTGCCAGCAGTTTAATGACTAGCGTTGATGAGCAGTTCTTC; abundance: NA; j_gene: TRBJ2-1; d_gene: TRBD2; v_gene: TRBV27
CDR3aa: CASTQTPPPMWTSSYEQYF; CDR3nt: TGTGCCAGCACGCAGACTCCTCCTCCTATGTGGACCAGCTCCTACGAGCAGTACTTC; abundance: NA; j_gene: TRBJ2-7; d_gene: NA; v_gene: TRBV21-1
CDR3aa: CASSPGLFFPRGPDEQFF; CDR3nt: TGCGCCAGCAGTCCGGGACTATTCTTTCCACGAGGTCCCGATGAGCAGTTCTTC; abundance: NA; j_gene: TRBJ2-1; d_gene: TRBD2; v_gene: TRBV4-1
CDR3aa: CASSREPGLAGVYNEQFF; CDR3nt: TGCGCCAGCAGCCGGGAACCGGGACTAGCTGGAGTCTACAATGAGCAGTTCTTC; abundance: NA; j_gene: TRBJ2-1; d_gene: TRBD2; v_gene: TRBV4-1